Below are 5 T cell receptor beta chains sequenced from a single sample in a study of blood T cell repertoires in COVID-19 (dated by TCRdb to 2020 to 2022). The library relied on the immunoSEQ multiplex PCR assay. TCRdb provides this immuneACCESS table in a form limited to in-frame rearrangements. Some clones are lacking; in checked studies, under half of them reflect an unresolved V gene, and why the rest are absent is not known. The sample table records about 210,000 clones; approximately 86% of these occur just once. Around 24% of the sample is held by the ten biggest clonotypes. The sample was PBMCs or T cells enriched from blood (not recorded which). The receptors were gathered from a woman aged 40 to 55 in a cohort exposed to, infected with or recovered from COVID-19 (not recorded which).

J is TRBJ2-1 and V is TRBV2; D may be TRBD2 (6 bases). V lost 5 bases, J lost 2 bases, and 10 bases lay in between. This CDR3 comprises 14 residues. The germline V gene encodes CDR1 SNHLY and CDR2 FYNNEI. CDR3 sequence (DNA): TGTGCCAGCAGTTTACGGGGGACCTACAATGAGCAGTTCTTC. Protein: CASSLRGTYNEQFF.

V and J are TRBV29-1 and TRBJ2-3, with D perhaps matching TRBD1 (5 bases). Trimming left V 2 bases short and J 1 base short, with 7 bases between. The CDR3 covers 13 residues. CDR1 and CDR2 (germline): SQVTM, ANQGSEA. The CDR3 region is CSVESTGTDTQYF. CDR3 coding DNA: TGCAGCGTTGAATCGACAGGCACAGATACGCAGTATTTT.

V gene TRBV3-1 (or the pseudogene TRBV3-2) combines with J gene TRBJ2-1; the D is unclear. Germline V gene data show CDR1 as LGHDT and CDR2 as YNNKEL (reference sequence). The V end lost 0 bases, the J end lost 7 bases, and 10 bases lay between the germline ends. The CDR3 sequence is 14 residues long. For the CDR3, the DNA is TGTGCCAGCAGCCAAGATCTGTGGCTGAATGAGCAGTTCTTC. This codes for CASSQDLWLNEQFF.

The chain is built from TRBV10-1 and TRBJ2-3; TRBD2 matches 11 bases. Germline assignment: CDR1 WNHNN and CDR2 SYGVQD (reference sequence). With V trimmed by 6 bases and J by 4 bases, 6 bases remained unmatched. The CDR3 sequence is 15 residues long. Here the CDR3 DNA reads TGCGCCAGCAGCGATAGCGGGAGGGCCCCAGATACGCAGTATTTT. Residues: CASSDSGRAPDTQYF.

The rearrangement links TRBV7-2 to TRBJ2-1, with D uncertain. This CDR3 region has 15 residues. Trimming removed 1 base from V and 6 bases from J, with 13 bases in between. Germline V gene lookup returns CDR1 SGHTA and CDR2 FQGNSA. Here the CDR3 DNA reads TGTGCCAGCAGCTTAGAGTCCCAGAATCTCAATGAGCAGTTCTTC. It codes for CASSLESQNLNEQFF.